One TCR beta chain is described in this entry. This specimen belongs to a study of cytomegalovirus exposure and HLA in healthy donors. This CDR3 contains 16 residues. V lost 3 bases to trimming and J lost 8 bases; unmatched junction nucleotides: 6. CDR1 is SNHLY, CDR2 FYNNEI, per germline. With 60 Vbeta and 13 Jbeta primers, the PCR was carried out. Data came from immunoSEQ multiplex PCR; TCRdb stores just in-frame clones and leaves some out. Altogether about 150,000 clones are present, 65% to 80% being singletons, with the ten largest covering over 2.5%. Sequences were obtained from PBMCs. This receptor was taken from a young man in good health and CMV-seronegative. The V and J genes are TRBV2 and TRBJ2-1, with TRBD2 identical over 14 bases. In DNA form, the CDR3 reads TGTGCCAGCAGTGATGGACTAGCGGGGGGATTCGATGAGCAGTTCTTC. Translating gives CASSDGLAGGFDEQFF.